One sample yielded the 16 T cell receptor beta chains listed below, sequenced in a study of OX40 agonist ivuxolimab in advanced cancers. Here immunoSEQ multiplex PCR was the method, and the copy in TCRdb shows in-frame clones only, minus some. The profile shows 100,000 to 110,000 clones, under 95% of them singletons. Specimen: CD4+ or CD8+ T cells sorted from blood, collected in a trial of the OX40 agonist ivuxolimab. The source is an adult with an advanced solid tumor such as melanoma, head and neck, liver or kidney cancer.

This clone has at least ten counts. V is TRBV11-3 and J is TRBJ1-1; a weak D match, TRBD1 (5 bases). The CDR3 length is 12 residues. V lost 5 bases, J lost 10 bases, and 14 bases lay in between. Germline V gene sequence: CDR1 SGHNT, CDR2 YENEEA. In DNA, the CDR3 is TGTGCCAGCAGCCCGAGACGGGGGGGAGCTTTCTTT. As protein: CASSPRRGGAFF. The full variable domain, completed using reference TRBV11-3 and TRBJ1-1, is EAGVVQSPRYKIIEKKQPVAFWCNPISGHNTLYWYLQNLGQGPELLIRYENEEAVDDSQLPKDRFSAERLKGVDSTLKIQPAELGDSAVYLCASSPRRGGAFFGQGTRLTVV.

The chain recombines TRBV18 with TRBJ2-3; D gene unclear. V was pared by 3 bases and J by 2 bases, with 15 bases between. The germline V gene encodes CDR1 KGHSH and CDR2 LQKENI. This CDR3 spans 16 amino acids. CDR3 in DNA: TGTGCCAGCTCACCGAAGGGCGCATGGGACACAGATACGCAGTATTTT. Protein sequence: CASSPKGAWDTDTQYF.

V is TRBV11-2 and J is TRBJ2-2; a weak D match, TRBD1 (6 bases). The germline V gene has CDR1 SGHAT and CDR2 FQNNGV. The CDR3 is 15 amino acids. V lost 5 bases, J lost 5 bases, and 15 bases lay in between. The CDR3 loop is CASSPDSTGTGELFF. CDR3 in DNA: TGTGCCAGCAGCCCGGACAGTACGGGGACCGGGGAGCTGTTTTTT.

The chain employs TRBV5-6 and TRBJ1-1; 12 positions match TRBD1. Germline CDR1 reads SGHDT; CDR2 reads YYEEEE. J lost 2 bases, V lost 4 bases, and 6 bases had no gene match. The CDR3 runs 16 residues. CDR3 DNA sequence: TGTGCCAGCAGCCCGGGACAGGGGGCAGTCAACACTGAAGCTTTCTTT. Translated, it gives CASSPGQGAVNTEAFF.

The V and J genes are TRBV5-1 and TRBJ2-1; D call uncertain. CDR3 length: 15 residues. The germline gives CDR1 SGHRS, CDR2 YFSETQ. The V end lost 5 bases, the J end lost 2 bases, and 14 bases lay between the germline ends. DNA of the CDR3: TGCGCCAGCAGTCCCGCGGCGGATACCTACAATGAGCAGTTCTTC. Residues: CASSPAADTYNEQFF.

The chain uses TRBV2 and TRBJ2-3, with D possibly being TRBD2 (6 bases). V lost 4 bases to trimming and J lost 3 bases, with 14 bases between them. The germline V gene has CDR1 SNHLY and CDR2 FYNNEI. The CDR3 totals 15 residues. In DNA, the CDR3 is TGTGCCAGCAGTGTTGATGGGGGGAGGACAGATACGCAGTATTTT. It is translated as CASSVDGGRTDTQYF.

V and J are TRBV30 and TRBJ1-1; perhaps TRBD1 as D (6 bases). The CDR3 covers 15 residues. Germline V gene sequence: CDR1 GTSNPN, CDR2 SVGIG (reference sequence). V lost 3 bases and J 3 bases, leaving 17 bases between the germline ends. CDR3 amino acids: CAWRSLFTGYTEAFF. The CDR3 DNA sequence: TGTGCCTGGAGGAGCCTCTTTACAGGGTACACTGAAGCTTTCTTT.

V usage is TRBV19 and J usage is TRBJ1-4, with 8 bases aligning to TRBD1. There are 15 residues in the CDR3. Germline V lookup: CDR1 LNHDA, CDR2 SQIVND (reference sequence). J lost 4 bases, V lost 6 bases, and 7 bases had no gene match. CDR3 protein: CASRETGVVNEKLFF. In DNA, the CDR3 is TGTGCCAGTAGAGAGACAGGGGTAGTTAATGAAAAACTGTTTTTT.

This chain links TRBV7-8 with TRBJ1-5; 7 bases line up with TRBD1. The V gene's germline CDR1 is SGHVS and CDR2 FQNEAQ. With V trimmed by 5 bases and J by 4 bases, 11 bases remained unmatched. This CDR3 comprises 16 residues. CDR3 sequence reads: CASSITGAGENQPQHF. Written as DNA, the CDR3 is TGTGCCAGCAGCATCACAGGGGCGGGTGAAAATCAGCCCCAGCATTTT.

This chain joins TRBV5-1 and TRBJ2-1; 9 positions match TRBD2. J gave up 9 bases and V 3 bases, and 13 bases lay outside the gene matches. The CDR3 consists of 16 residues. From germline, CDR1 is SGHRS and CDR2 YFSETQ. DNA for the CDR3: TGCGCCAGCAGCTCGCTAGCGGGAATGGGGGTAGGTGAGCAGTTCTTC. Protein: CASSSLAGMGVGEQFF.

CDR3 sequence: CASSQDGTVDGYTF. CDR3 nucleotides: TGTGCCAGCAGCCAAGACGGGACAGTTGACGGCTACACCTTC. V and J are TRBV4-2 and TRBJ1-2; TRBD1 aligns across 7 bases. CDR1 LGHNA and CDR2 YNFKEQ come from the germline V gene. The CDR3 has 14 residues. J gave up 8 bases and V 0 bases, and 6 bases lay outside the gene matches.

The V gene is TRBV28, the J gene TRBJ1-4; D is possibly TRBD1 (6 bases). Germline CDR1 reads MDHEN; CDR2 reads SYDVKM. V was clipped by 7 bases and J by 7 bases, with 19 bases between them. There are 15 residues in the CDR3. CDR3: CASNKPGAGVEKLFF. The CDR3 region has the DNA TGTGCCAGCAATAAACCAGGGGCGGGCGTTGAAAAACTGTTTTTT.

The chain is built from TRBV7-2 and TRBJ1-1; D perhaps matches TRBD1 (5 bases). The germline CDR1 and CDR2 sequences are SGHTA and FQGNSA. Trimming stripped 5 bases from V and 7 bases from J, with 14 bases between. The length of the CDR3 is 13 residues. The CDR3 is CASSRGGRGEAFF. CDR3 sequence (DNA): TGTGCCAGCAGCCGCGGAGGGAGGGGTGAAGCTTTCTTT.

This clone was seen a handful of times. The V gene is TRBV11-3, the J gene TRBJ2-2, with D unresolved. The CDR3 loop spans 15 amino acids. Germline V CDR1 and CDR2: SGHNT, YENEEA. V lost 1 base and J lost 6, with 12 bases in between. The CDR3 sequence is CASSLVGYGAGELFF. In nucleotides, the CDR3 is TGTGCCAGCAGCTTAGTAGGGTATGGAGCCGGGGAGCTGTTTTTT.

The gene calls are TRBV5-4 and TRBJ2-5; 13 bases are shared with TRBD2. Per germline, CDR1 SGHNT and CDR2 YYREEE (reference sequence). Trimming at V came to 0 bases and at J to 3 bases, leaving 2 bases not matched to a gene. The CDR3 covers 16 residues. CDR3 sequence (DNA): TGTGCCAGCAGCTTGGCGGGGACTAGCGGGAAAGAGACCCAGTACTTC. It specifies CASSLAGTSGKETQYF.

The chain recombines TRBV7-2 with TRBJ2-5; tentatively, D is TRBD1 or TRBD2 (5 bases each). CDR1 is SGHTA and CDR2 is FQGNSA in the germline V gene. The V end lost 3 bases, the J end lost 3 bases, and 8 bases lay between the germline ends. The CDR3 covers 13 residues. CDR3 protein: CASSLGTKETQYF. CDR3 nucleotide sequence: TGTGCCAGCAGCTTGGGGACCAAAGAGACCCAGTACTTC.